The source of this T cell receptor beta chain is a study of molecular identifiers for immune sequencing clone quantification. Overall study results and limits: Detectable among about a million naive cells, according to reports, was Jurkat TCR RNA spiked in from one cell.

The CDR3 loop spans 15 amino acids. Germline CDR1 and CDR2: LNHNV and YYDKDF (reference sequence). The V end lost 4 bases, the J end lost 1 base, and 14 bases lay between the germline ends. One entry per CDR3 protein, called by TCRdb with MiXCR from the PCR reads. The table shows some 580,000 distinct CDR3 sequences, with 25% occurring only once. This clonotype was found a few times. The antigen is not known. The V gene is TRBV15, the J gene TRBJ2-7; D is unresolved. Sequencing was done on a sample of naive CD8+ T cells from blood, with Jurkat cell RNA spiked in. The subset denotes: FACS-sorted CD8+CD4-CCR7+CD45RA+ naive T cells. The TCR was taken from a human donor in good health. Some libraries in this study had Jurkat cell RNA spiked in. The CDR3 loop reads CATSTHTSPSYEQYF. CDR3 nucleotides: TGTGCCACCAGCACCCACACGTCACCTTCCTACGAGCAGTACTTC.